This T cell receptor beta chain was sequenced in a study of blood T cell repertoires in COVID-19. Looking at the study overall: Sites in the United States, Italy and Spain provided acute and convalescent COVID-19 samples. T cells, B-cell-depleted T cells, or PBMCs provided the cDNA or gDNA that served as material.

Authors' methods: By means of reference gene primer amplification, nucleated cell counts were estimated. The table came from immunoSEQ multiplex PCR; TCRdb's copy has only in-frame clones and leaves some out. D and trimming come from the DNA, and the V and J calls and clone size come from that table. The sample carries about 68,000 clones, 80% to 90% recorded once. This CDR3 region has 12 residues. V gave up 6 bases and J gave up 14 bases, with 17 bases separating them. This rearrangement joins TRBV12-3 or TRBV12-4 to TRBJ2-1; unclear D gene. The specimen sequenced was peripheral blood. This clonotype was sampled from a young man with acute or convalescent COVID-19. The CDR3: CASSATAANEFF. Written as DNA, the CDR3 is TGTGCCAGCAGCGCAACGGCGGCTAATGAGTTCTTC.